This T cell receptor beta chain derives from a study of CXCR3-negative and CXCR3-positive naive CD8 T cells. Study-level information: A total of 130 million to 150 million TRB reads was generated, with about 1.5 +/- 0.3 million per library.

This clonotype counts as medium-sized by frequency. The antigen remains unidentified. Broader study findings: TCR strength was inferred from TRB CDR3 properties, while surface CD5 was comparable between naive subsets. Similar TRBV-TRBJ usage characterized naive CXCR3-negative and CXCR3-positive cells; memory cells differed. Whereas both naive subsets had comparably high diversity, memory CD8+ cells had much lower diversity.

UMI-labeled 5' RACE TRB cDNA libraries were prepared from the cells. One entry per CDR3 protein, without DNA, is what TCRdb gives after re-calling the 5' RACE reads. The repertoire shows some 22,000 distinct CDR3 sequences; the top ten hold around 18%. CDR1 is DFQATT, CDR2 SNEGSKA, per germline (reference sequence). CDR3 size: 14 residues. Sequencing used memory CD8+ T cells from blood. This TCR was recovered from a human donor in good health. Some clones in this sample may be carry-over from other donors' samples. The chain links TRBV20-1 to TRBJ2-1; TCRdb reports TRBD2, a call that lacks DNA to check it against. The CDR3 sequence is CSASRPSGPHEQFF.